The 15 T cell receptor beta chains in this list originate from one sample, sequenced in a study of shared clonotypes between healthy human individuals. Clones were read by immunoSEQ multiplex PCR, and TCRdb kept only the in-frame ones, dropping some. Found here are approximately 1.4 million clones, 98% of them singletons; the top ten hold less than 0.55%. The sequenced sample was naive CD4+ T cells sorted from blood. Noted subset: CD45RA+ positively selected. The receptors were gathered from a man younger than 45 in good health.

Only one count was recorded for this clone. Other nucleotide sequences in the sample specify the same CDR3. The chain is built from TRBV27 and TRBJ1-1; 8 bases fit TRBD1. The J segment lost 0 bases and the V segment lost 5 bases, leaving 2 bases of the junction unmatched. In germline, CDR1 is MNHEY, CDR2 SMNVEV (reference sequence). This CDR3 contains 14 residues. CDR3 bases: TGTGCCAGCAGTCTACAGGGGGTGAACACTGAAGCTTTCTTT. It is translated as CASSLQGVNTEAFF.

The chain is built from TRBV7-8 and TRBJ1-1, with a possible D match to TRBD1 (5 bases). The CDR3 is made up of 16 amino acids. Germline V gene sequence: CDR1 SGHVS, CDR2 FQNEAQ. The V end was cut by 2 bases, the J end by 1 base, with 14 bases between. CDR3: CASSLIPGGGNTEAFF. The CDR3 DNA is TGTGCCAGCAGCTTAATTCCGGGGGGAGGGAACACTGAAGCTTTCTTT.

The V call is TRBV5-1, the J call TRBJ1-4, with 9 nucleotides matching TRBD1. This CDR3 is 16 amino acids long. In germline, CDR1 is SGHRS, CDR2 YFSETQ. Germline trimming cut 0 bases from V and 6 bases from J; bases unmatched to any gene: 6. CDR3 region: CASSLATGQGYEKLFF. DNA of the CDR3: TGCGCCAGCAGCTTGGCGACGGGACAGGGATATGAAAAACTGTTTTTT.

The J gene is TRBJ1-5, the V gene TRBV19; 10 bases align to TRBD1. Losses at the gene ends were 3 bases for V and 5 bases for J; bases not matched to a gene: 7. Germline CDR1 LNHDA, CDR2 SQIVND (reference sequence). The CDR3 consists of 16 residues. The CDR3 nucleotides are TGTGCCAGTAGTATGCCGGGACAGGGGACCCATCAGCCCCAGCATTTT. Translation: CASSMPGQGTHQPQHF.

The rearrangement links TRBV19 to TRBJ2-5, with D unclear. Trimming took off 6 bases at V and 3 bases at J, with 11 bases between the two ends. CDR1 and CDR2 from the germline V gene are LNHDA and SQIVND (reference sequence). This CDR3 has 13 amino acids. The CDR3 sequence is CASSPDIEETQYF. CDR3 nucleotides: TGTGCCAGTAGCCCCGACATTGAAGAGACCCAGTACTTC.

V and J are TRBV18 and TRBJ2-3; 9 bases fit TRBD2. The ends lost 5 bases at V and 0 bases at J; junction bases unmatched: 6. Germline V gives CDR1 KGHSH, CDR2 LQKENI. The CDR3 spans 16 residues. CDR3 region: CASSSGTSGSTDTQYF. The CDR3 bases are TGTGCCAGCTCATCCGGTACTAGCGGGAGCACAGATACGCAGTATTTT.

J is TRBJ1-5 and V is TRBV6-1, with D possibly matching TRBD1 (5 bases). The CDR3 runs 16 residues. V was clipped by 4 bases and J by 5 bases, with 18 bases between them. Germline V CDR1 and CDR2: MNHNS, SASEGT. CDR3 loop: CASSAPRARVDQPQHF. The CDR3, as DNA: TGTGCCAGCAGTGCACCCAGGGCCCGGGTGGATCAGCCCCAGCATTTT.

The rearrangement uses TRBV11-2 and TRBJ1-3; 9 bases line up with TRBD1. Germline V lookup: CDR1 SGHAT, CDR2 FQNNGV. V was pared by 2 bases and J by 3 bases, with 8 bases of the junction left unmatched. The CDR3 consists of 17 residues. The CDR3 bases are TGTGCCAGCAGCTTATATGGGACAGGGTTAAGTGGAAACACCATATATTTT. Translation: CASSLYGTGLSGNTIYF. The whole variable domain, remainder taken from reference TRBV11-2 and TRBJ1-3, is EAGVAQSPRYKIIEKRQSVAFWCNPISGHATLYWYQQILGQGPKLLIQFQNNGVVDDSQLPKDRFSAERLKGVDSTLKIQPAKLEDSAVYLCASSLYGTGLSGNTIYFGEGSWLTVV.

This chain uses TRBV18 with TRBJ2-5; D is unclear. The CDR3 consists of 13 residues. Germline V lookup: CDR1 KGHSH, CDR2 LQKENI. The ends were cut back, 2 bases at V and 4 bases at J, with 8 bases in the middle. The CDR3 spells CASSPGMLETQYF. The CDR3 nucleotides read TGTGCCAGCTCACCAGGCATGTTAGAGACCCAGTACTTC.

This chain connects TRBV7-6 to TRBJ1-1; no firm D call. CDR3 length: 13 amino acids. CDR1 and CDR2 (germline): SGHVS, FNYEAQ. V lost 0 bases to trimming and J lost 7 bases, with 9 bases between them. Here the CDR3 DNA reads TGTGCCAGCAGCTTAGCGATGACTAGTGAAGCTTTCTTT. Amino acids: CASSLAMTSEAFF.

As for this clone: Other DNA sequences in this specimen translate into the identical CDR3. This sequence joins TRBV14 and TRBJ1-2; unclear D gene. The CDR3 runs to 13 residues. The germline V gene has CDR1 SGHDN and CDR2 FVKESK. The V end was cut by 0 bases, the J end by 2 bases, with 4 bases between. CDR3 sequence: CASSQDLNYGYTF. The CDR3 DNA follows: TGTGCCAGCAGCCAAGATCTCAACTATGGCTACACCTTC.

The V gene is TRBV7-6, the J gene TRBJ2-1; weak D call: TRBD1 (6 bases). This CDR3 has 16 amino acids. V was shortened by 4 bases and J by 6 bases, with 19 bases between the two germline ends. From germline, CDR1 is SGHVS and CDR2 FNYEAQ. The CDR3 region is CASSSQGPTKPNEQFF. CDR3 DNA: TGTGCCAGCAGCTCACAGGGACCCACAAAACCCAATGAGCAGTTCTTC.

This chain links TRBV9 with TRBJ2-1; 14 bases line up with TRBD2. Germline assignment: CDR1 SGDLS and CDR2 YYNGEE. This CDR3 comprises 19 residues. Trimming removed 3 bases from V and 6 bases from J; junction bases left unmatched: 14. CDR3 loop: CASSAGLAGVKALTNEQFF. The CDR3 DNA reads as TGTGCCAGCAGCGCGGGACTAGCGGGAGTGAAGGCTCTGACCAATGAGCAGTTCTTC.

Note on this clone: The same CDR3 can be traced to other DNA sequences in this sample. Here the CDR3 reads CASSLDRGSDTQYF. For the CDR3, the DNA is TGTGCCAGCAGCTTAGACCGGGGGTCAGATACGCAGTATTTT. V is TRBV11-2 and J is TRBJ2-3; D may be TRBD2 (6 bases). V dropped 0 bases and J dropped 4 bases, with 8 bases sitting between them. This CDR3 spans 14 amino acids. In germline, CDR1 is SGHAT, CDR2 FQNNGV. The full variable domain, its missing parts supplied by reference TRBV11-2 and TRBJ2-3, is EAGVAQSPRYKIIEKRQSVAFWCNPISGHATLYWYQQILGQGPKLLIQFQNNGVVDDSQLPKDRFSAERLKGVDSTLKIQPAKLEDSAVYLCASSLDRGSDTQYFGPGTRLTVL.

The CDR3 DNA reads as TGTGCCAGCAGTCCCCCGGGACAGGGCGGCAATGAGCAGTTCTTC. Translation: CASSPPGQGGNEQFF. The gene calls are TRBV25-1 and TRBJ2-1; 9 bases are a match to TRBD1. This CDR3 region has 15 residues. Looked up from germline, CDR1 is MGHDK and CDR2 is SYGVNS. J was trimmed by 6 bases and V by 5 bases; bases with no gene match: 8. The variable domain in full, with the rest retrieved from reference TRBV25-1 and TRBJ2-1, is EADIYQTPRYLVIGTGKKITLECSQTMGHDKMYWYQQDPGMELHLIHYSYGVNSTEKGDLSSESTVSRIRTEHFPLTLESARPSHTSQYLCASSPPGQGGNEQFFGPGTRLTVL.